The 20 T cell receptor beta chains in this list originate from one sample, sequenced in a study of T cell changes during pregnancy in multiple sclerosis. Here immunoSEQ multiplex PCR was the method, and the copy in TCRdb shows in-frame clones only, minus some. The sample includes under 55,000 clones, around nine tenths seen only once; the top ten take less than 0.4%. Source: CD4+ T cells from peripheral blood mononuclear cells, taken before pregnancy. These receptors originate from a female donor with multiple sclerosis, enrolled in a pregnancy study.

The rearrangement joins TRBV25-1 to TRBJ2-1; no reliable D call. Germline CDR1 and CDR2: MGHDK and SYGVNS. V was clipped by 7 bases and J by 4 bases, with 14 bases between them. CDR3 length equals 14 residues. The DNA for the CDR3 is TGTGCCAGCACCAGCATGGGCAATTACAATGAGCAGTTCTTC. Translated: CASTSMGNYNEQFF.

This chain links TRBV19 with TRBJ2-1, with TRBD1 matching over 11 bases. Germline values: CDR1 LNHDA, CDR2 SQIVND (reference sequence). With V trimmed by 8 bases and J by 2 bases, 5 bases remained unmatched. The CDR3 totals 15 residues. In DNA, the CDR3 is TGTGCCAGTGGAGCGGACAGGGGGCCCTACAATGAGCAGTTCTTC. Its translation is CASGADRGPYNEQFF.

The genes are TRBV5-1 and TRBJ1-3; D gene uncertain. Germline V CDR1 and CDR2: SGHRS, YFSETQ. Trimming cost V 3 bases and J 0 bases, with 10 bases left between them. This CDR3 is 15 amino acids long. The CDR3 DNA reads as TGCGCCAGCAGCTCAGACGGGAGCTCTGGAAACACCATATATTTT. Residues: CASSSDGSSGNTIYF.

The chain has TRBV18 and TRBJ1-2; tentatively, D is TRBD1 (6 bases). Germline V gene sequence: CDR1 KGHSH, CDR2 LQKENI. The length of the CDR3 is 14 residues. The V gene lost 1 base and the J gene lost 4 bases, with 10 bases spanning the gap. CDR3 in amino acids: CASSPRDNLYGYTF. Written as DNA, the CDR3 is TGTGCCAGCTCACCACGGGACAACCTCTATGGCTACACCTTC.

The V and J genes are TRBV28 and TRBJ2-3; 7 bases agree with TRBD2. Germline V CDR1 and CDR2: MDHEN, SYDVKM. The CDR3 loop spans 15 amino acids. The V and J ends lost 3 bases and 4 bases, in that order; junction bases with no gene match: 7. The CDR3 reads CASSLSGAVADTQYF. The DNA of the CDR3 is TGTGCCAGCAGTTTGAGCGGGGCGGTGGCAGATACGCAGTATTTT. Variable domain in full (rest from reference TRBV28 and TRBJ2-3): DVKVTQSSRYLVKRTGEKVFLECVQDMDHENMFWYRQDPGLGLRLIYFSYDVKMKEKGDIPEGYSVSREKKERFSLILESASTNQTSMYLCASSLSGAVADTQYFGPGTRLTVL.

The gene calls are TRBV6-4 and TRBJ2-1; no clear D. V lost 6 bases and J lost 2, with 11 bases in between. Looked up from germline, CDR1 is MRHNA and CDR2 is SNTAGT. The CDR3 is 14 residues long. For the CDR3, the DNA is TGTGCCAGCAGGCTACCCGGTCCCTACAATGAGCAGTTCTTC. Amino acids: CASRLPGPYNEQFF.

The chain links TRBV28 to TRBJ1-2; TRBD1 aligns across 8 bases. V shed 3 bases and J 3 bases; nucleotides not matched to a gene: 6. The CDR3 consists of 15 residues. Germline V CDR1 and CDR2: MDHEN, SYDVKM. The CDR3 region is CASSFRDRPHYGYTF. DNA of the CDR3: TGTGCCAGCAGTTTCAGGGACAGGCCCCACTATGGCTACACCTTC.

The J gene is TRBJ2-1, the V gene TRBV18; 11 nucleotides align to TRBD2. The CDR3 sequence is 15 residues long. Trimming at V came to 2 bases and at J to 7 bases, leaving 4 bases not matched to a gene. Germline loops: CDR1 KGHSH, CDR2 LQKENI. The CDR3 region is CASSPASGRRNEQFF. The CDR3 region has the DNA TGTGCCAGCTCACCAGCTAGCGGGAGGAGGAATGAGCAGTTCTTC.

The chain couples TRBV19 to TRBJ2-5; 7 positions agree with TRBD1. The length of the CDR3 is 13 residues. V gave up 9 bases and J gave up 2 bases; unmatched junction bases: 6. Per the germline V gene, CDR1 is LNHDA and CDR2 is SQIVND (reference sequence). The CDR3 spells CASRQGWQETQYF. As DNA, the CDR3 is TGTGCCAGCAGACAGGGCTGGCAAGAGACCCAGTACTTC.

The chain combines TRBV7-5 with TRBJ1-1; the table's D call, TRBD1, has no DNA check behind it. TRBV7-5 is a listed pseudogene. This CDR3 has 13 amino acids. Here the CDR3 reads CVRSTNRETEAFF. In nucleotides, the CDR3 is TGTGTCAGAAGCACAAACAGGGAAACTGAAGCTTTCTTT.

The V gene is TRBV7-2, the J gene TRBJ2-7, with 9 bases that match TRBD2. The J segment lost 3 bases and the V segment lost 0 bases, leaving 3 bases of the junction unmatched. CDR3 size: 15 residues. The germline CDR1 and CDR2 sequences are SGHTA and FQGNSA. CDR3 DNA: TGTGCCAGCAGCTTAGCGACGACTAGCGGCTACGAGCAGTACTTC. Amino acid sequence: CASSLATTSGYEQYF.

The J gene is TRBJ1-5, the V gene TRBV19; 7 bases match TRBD1. Per the germline V gene, CDR1 is LNHDA and CDR2 is SQIVND (reference sequence). This CDR3 is 15 amino acids long. V gave up 5 bases and J gave up 5 bases; unmatched junction bases: 9. The CDR3 reads CASSPSGTEYQPQHF. CDR3 nucleotides: TGTGCCAGTAGTCCCTCCGGGACAGAGTATCAGCCCCAGCATTTT.

The chain recombines TRBV5-1 with TRBJ2-3; perhaps TRBD2 as D (6 bases). The CDR3 spans 17 residues. Germline-derived CDR1 and CDR2 are SGHRS and YFSETQ. V gave up 4 bases and J gave up 2 bases, with 20 bases separating them. The CDR3: CASSPLGVADTTDTQYF. Here the CDR3 DNA reads TGCGCCAGCAGCCCGCTCGGGGTAGCGGACACCACAGATACGCAGTATTTT.

The V and J genes are TRBV6-5 and TRBJ1-1, with no clear D. Trimming shortened V by 8 bases and J by 1 base, and 8 bases separated the two germline ends. This CDR3 has 12 amino acids. In germline, CDR1 is MNHEY, CDR2 SVGAGI. The CDR3 loop is CASGRQNTEAFF. As DNA, the CDR3 is TGTGCCAGCGGCAGGCAGAACACTGAAGCTTTCTTT.

J is TRBJ2-3 and V is TRBV5-1, with D maybe TRBD2 (7 bases). This CDR3 spans 15 amino acids. V lost 2 bases and J lost 6, with 16 bases in between. Germline V gene lookup returns CDR1 SGHRS and CDR2 YFSETQ. Written as DNA, the CDR3 is TGCGCCAGCAGCTTACGGGGGCTAGCGGTCGATACGCAGTATTTT. Its protein is CASSLRGLAVDTQYF. The full variable domain, in which reference TRBV5-1 and TRBJ2-3 provide the parts outside the CDR3, is KAGVTQTPRYLIKTRGQQVTLSCSPISGHRSVSWYQQTPGQGLQFLFEYFSETQRNKGNFPGRFSGRQFSNSRSEMNVSTLELGDSALYLCASSLRGLAVDTQYFGPGTRLTVL.

The chain links TRBV19 to TRBJ2-1; D remains ambiguous. Germline CDR1 is LNHDA and CDR2 is SQIVND (reference sequence). Trimming left V 5 bases short and J 3 bases short, with 11 bases between. This CDR3 spans 14 amino acids. The CDR3 DNA follows: TGTGCCAGTAGTCCTCAAGCAGGCTACAATGAGCAGTTCTTC. Protein product: CASSPQAGYNEQFF.

The rearrangement uses TRBV2 and TRBJ2-7; 9 bases match TRBD2. The CDR3 spans 15 residues. CDR1 SNHLY and CDR2 FYNNEI come from the germline V gene. The junction had 10 bases not matched to a gene; V was cut back by 4 bases and J by 6 bases. The CDR3 nucleotides are TGTGCCAGCAGTGGTTCTTCGGGACTAGCAACCGAGCAGTACTTC. Translation: CASSGSSGLATEQYF.

The rearrangement joins TRBV4-2 to TRBJ2-2; 12 nucleotides align to TRBD2. The CDR3 has 16 amino acids. V shed 2 bases, J shed 10 bases, and the junction held 8 bases outside the gene matches. Germline assignment: CDR1 LGHNA and CDR2 YNFKEQ. CDR3 loop: CASSQPAGTSGSELFF. CDR3 nucleotides: TGTGCCAGCAGCCAACCCGCGGGGACTAGCGGGTCGGAGCTGTTTTTT.

The chain recombines TRBV9 with TRBJ2-5; maybe TRBD2 (7 bases). Per germline, CDR1 SGDLS and CDR2 YYNGEE. V shed 1 base and J shed 2 bases, with 9 bases lying between them. The CDR3 extends over 14 amino acids. The CDR3 loop reads CASSVRGGQETQYF. The CDR3, as DNA: TGTGCCAGCAGCGTAAGGGGGGGACAAGAGACCCAGTACTTC.

This clone was observed once. Here the CDR3 reads CASSIEGSGAPGELFF. The CDR3 DNA is TGTGCCAGTAGTATAGAGGGGTCAGGGGCCCCCGGGGAGCTGTTTTTT. This sequence joins TRBV19 and TRBJ2-2, with TRBD1 as a possible D gene (6 bases). The CDR3 sequence is 16 residues long. The V end lost 0 bases, the J end lost 6 bases, and 14 bases lay between the germline ends. From germline, CDR1 is LNHDA and CDR2 SQIVND (reference sequence).